These 28 T cell receptor beta chains were all obtained from the same sample, sequenced in a study of blood T cells in healthy people across ages. PCR was performed a second time for roughly 7 to 11 cycles using a sample-barcoded 5' primer and a J-beta primer mix. TCRdb re-analysed the 5' RACE reads in MiXCR, keeping a single row per CDR3 protein. The repertoire holds roughly 1.5 million distinct CDR3 sequences, with around 40% as singletons. Sequenced: blood. The receptors here all came from a woman in her late teens or twenties in good health.

This CDR3 is CASSQVQGLYEQYF. Here the CDR3 DNA reads TGCGCCAGCAGCCAAGTGCAGGGGCTCTACGAGCAGTACTTC. The chain combines TRBV4-1 with TRBJ2-7, with a possible D match to TRBD1 (6 bases). Germline loops: CDR1 MGHRA, CDR2 YSYEKL. V was trimmed by 1 base and J by 3 bases, leaving 10 bases between them. CDR3 size: 14 residues.

This clonotype appeared a few times. CDR3: CASSDRQGKNTEAFF. CDR3 DNA sequence: TGTGCCAGCAGTGACAGACAGGGCAAGAACACTGAAGCTTTCTTT. V usage is TRBV27 and J usage is TRBJ1-1, with TRBD1 matching 7 bases. Unmatched junction bases numbered 7, after V lost 5 bases and J lost 1 base. The CDR3 covers 15 residues. Germline CDR1 reads MNHEY; CDR2 reads SMNVEV (reference sequence).

About this clonotype itself: One end of the junction does not line up with germline, which may come from a read error. V is TRBV12-3 or TRBV12-4 and J is TRBJ2-5; D perhaps matches TRBD1 (6 bases). The J call may be in error: the DNA end matches TRBJ2-7 better. This CDR3 has 12 amino acids. CDR3 nucleotides: TGTGCCGGCAGTTTACAGGGTTACGAGCAGTACTTC. It codes for CAGSLQGYEQYF.

The chain uses TRBV2 and TRBJ1-5; tentatively, D is TRBD1 (5 bases). Trimming stripped 10 bases from V and 1 base from J, with 14 bases between. This CDR3 is 14 amino acids long. The V gene's germline CDR1 is SNHLY and CDR2 FYNNEI. CDR3 nucleotide sequence: TGTGCCACCAGGGAAGGGCTGAGCAATCAGCCCCAGCATTTT. Its translation is CATREGLSNQPQHF.

The gene calls are TRBV20-1 and TRBJ2-7, with TRBD2 matching over 10 bases. J gave up 6 bases and V 1 base, and 6 bases lay outside the gene matches. Germline V CDR1 and CDR2: DFQATT, SNEGSKA (reference sequence). The CDR3 is made up of 14 amino acids. CDR3 amino acids: CSARATGTSAEQYF. The DNA of the CDR3 is TGCAGTGCTAGAGCAACGGGGACTAGCGCCGAGCAGTACTTC.

The genes are TRBV24-1 and TRBJ2-5; 7 bases agree with TRBD1. V shed 11 bases, J shed 3 bases, and the junction held 5 bases outside the gene matches. Germline assignment: CDR1 KGHDR and CDR2 SFDVKD. The CDR3 length is 12 residues. CDR3 protein: CANAGGEETQYF. The CDR3 nucleotides read TGTGCCAACGCAGGGGGAGAAGAGACCCAGTACTTC.

The V and J genes are TRBV20-1 and TRBJ1-4; D gene uncertain. V gave up 6 bases and J gave up 0 bases, with 11 bases separating them. CDR3 length: 14 residues. Per germline, CDR1 DFQATT and CDR2 SNEGSKA (reference sequence). The CDR3 DNA reads TGCAGTGCCCGACGGGATGCAACTAATGAAAAACTGTTTTTT. As protein: CSARRDATNEKLFF.

The chain uses TRBV7-9 and TRBJ2-3; D is unclear. V was shortened by 6 bases and J by 0 bases, with 16 bases between the two germline ends. This CDR3 contains 16 residues. CDR1 and CDR2 (germline): SEHNR, FQNEAQ (reference sequence). The DNA of the CDR3 is TGTGCCAGCAGAGTCTGGGGAATAGTAAGCACAGATACGCAGTATTTT. Its translation: CASRVWGIVSTDTQYF.

The rearrangement links TRBV20-1 to TRBJ1-4; D perhaps matches TRBD1 (6 bases). Germline CDR1 DFQATT, CDR2 SNEGSKA (reference sequence). V lost 3 bases to trimming and J lost 2 bases, with 16 bases between them. There are 16 residues in the CDR3. CDR3 region: CSARGAAGGTNEKLFF. The CDR3 DNA sequence: TGCAGTGCTAGGGGGGCAGCCGGGGGGACTAATGAAAAACTGTTTTTT.

This chain links TRBV12-3 or TRBV12-4 with TRBJ1-6; D gene ambiguous. Trimming stripped 2 bases from V and 9 bases from J, with 14 bases between. The CDR3 consists of 15 residues. CDR3 region: CASSLYLLGASPLHF. The DNA for the CDR3 is TGTGCCAGCAGTTTATACTTGTTAGGCGCTTCACCCCTCCACTTT.

The rearrangement links TRBV12-3 or TRBV12-4 to TRBJ1-6; no firm D call. The CDR3 extends over 14 amino acids. V was clipped by 6 bases and J by 0 bases, with 6 bases between them. CDR3 DNA sequence: TGTGCCAGCAGCAGGCGCTCCTATAATTCACCCCTCCACTTT. This gives the protein CASSRRSYNSPLHF.

V and J are TRBV7-8 and TRBJ2-7, with TRBD1 matching 7 bases. Germline CDR1 reads SGHVS; CDR2 reads FQNEAQ. The CDR3 covers 15 residues. V gave up 5 bases and J gave up 0 bases; unmatched junction bases: 7. This CDR3 is CASSPQDRFSYEQYF. CDR3 nucleotides: TGTGCCAGCAGCCCCCAGGACAGGTTCTCCTACGAGCAGTACTTC.

The chain couples TRBV9 to TRBJ2-1, with D possibly called TRBD1 or TRBD2 (5 bases each). The CDR3 is made up of 16 amino acids. V gave up 3 bases and J gave up 8 bases, with 21 bases separating them. Germline V lookup: CDR1 SGDLS, CDR2 YYNGEE. The CDR3 region has the DNA TGTGCCAGCAGCGGCCGCCGGGACCGGGCTTCCCATGAGCAGTTCTTC. Protein product: CASSGRRDRASHEQFF.

In its sample, this clonotype was seen a few times. The CDR3 here is CAAQGEVDTQYF. The CDR3 nucleotides are TGTGCCGCCCAGGGGGAGGTAGATACGCAGTATTTT. The V gene is TRBV10-3, the J gene TRBJ2-3, with D possibly TRBD1 on 7 matching bases. From germline, CDR1 is ENHRY and CDR2 SYGVKD. V was cut by 11 bases and J by 5 bases, with 14 bases left in between. There are 12 residues in the CDR3.

This clonotype was observed once. The V gene is TRBV20-1, the J gene TRBJ1-1, with D possibly TRBD1 on 5 matching bases. Trimming cost V 6 bases and J 3 bases, with 14 bases left between them. Looked up from germline, CDR1 is DFQATT and CDR2 is SNEGSKA (reference sequence). CDR3 length equals 13 residues. The CDR3 region is CSAHALGDTEAFF. The CDR3 DNA reads as TGCAGTGCCCACGCCCTGGGGGACACTGAAGCTTTCTTT.

The gene calls are TRBV12-3 or TRBV12-4 and TRBJ2-5; 9 positions agree with TRBD1. The J call may not be correct, given that the DNA end is closer to TRBJ2-4. The CDR3 totals 12 residues. CDR3 DNA sequence: TGTGCCAGCCAAACAGGGGGCCTCATTCAGTACTTC. Its translation: CASQTGGLIQYF.

V gene TRBV20-1 combines with J gene TRBJ1-4; D gene ambiguous. Germline assignment: CDR1 DFQATT and CDR2 SNEGSKA (reference sequence). This CDR3 has 15 residues. With 0 bases removed from V and 7 bases from J, the gap between germline ends came to 15 bases. The CDR3, as DNA: TGCAGTGCTAGAGATCGAGAGGGCCCCGGTGAAAAACTGTTTTTT. Amino acid sequence: CSARDREGPGEKLFF.

This rearrangement joins TRBV14 to TRBJ2-3, with 7 bases matching TRBD2. The CDR3 totals 19 residues. Per germline, CDR1 SGHDN and CDR2 FVKESK. Germline trimming cut 1 base from V and 4 bases from J; bases unmatched to any gene: 17. This chain's CDR3 is CASSQGGLLGRGGADTQYF. The CDR3 DNA reads as TGTGCCAGCAGCCAAGGGGGACTATTAGGGAGGGGCGGCGCAGATACGCAGTATTTT.

This clonotype was counted ten times or more. The J gene is TRBJ2-5, the V gene TRBV5-1; the D is unclear. Germline-derived CDR1 and CDR2 are SGHRS and YFSETQ. With 0 bases removed from V and 4 bases from J, the gap between germline ends came to 7 bases. This CDR3 spans 13 amino acids. The chain's CDR3 is CASSLEGRETQYF. The CDR3 coding sequence is TGCGCCAGCAGCTTGGAGGGAAGAGAGACCCAGTACTTC. Supplemented by reference TRBV5-1 and TRBJ2-5, the full variable domain reads KAGVTQTPRYLIKTRGQQVTLSCSPISGHRSVSWYQQTPGQGLQFLFEYFSETQRNKGNFPGRFSGRQFSNSRSEMNVSTLELGDSALYLCASSLEGRETQYFGPGTRLLVL.

This clonotype was seen a handful of times. V usage is TRBV9 and J usage is TRBJ1-2; D unclear. The germline gives CDR1 SGDLS, CDR2 YYNGEE. V lost 3 bases and J 4 bases, leaving 13 bases between the germline ends. The CDR3 contains 14 residues. The CDR3 protein is CASSADWGGYGYTF. CDR3 nucleotides: TGTGCCAGCAGCGCGGATTGGGGTGGCTATGGCTACACCTTC.

The CDR3 nucleotides read TGTGCCAGCAGTAGGAGACGACTGAGCGGGCCGCAAAAGACCCAGTACTTC. As protein: CASSRRRLSGPQKTQYF. The chain couples TRBV6-2 or TRBV6-3 to TRBJ2-7; D is possibly TRBD2 (6 bases). The J call may be faulty, since TRBJ2-5 better matches the DNA end. The CDR3 is 17 residues long. CDR1 and CDR2 (germline): MNHEY, SVGEGT.

J is TRBJ2-5 and V is TRBV7-2; D may be TRBD1 or TRBD2 (6 bases each). Trimming left V 5 bases short and J 3 bases short, with 16 bases between. The length of the CDR3 is 15 residues. Germline CDR1 is SGHTA and CDR2 is FQGNSA. The CDR3 DNA is TGTGCCAGCAGCATACTGGCGGAGGGGGAAGAGACCCAGTACTTC. Amino acids: CASSILAEGEETQYF.

This chain joins TRBV10-3 and TRBJ2-3; D unclear. There are 12 residues in the CDR3. Germline V lookup: CDR1 ENHRY, CDR2 SYGVKD. V was trimmed by 9 bases and J by 3 bases, leaving 10 bases between them. CDR3 protein: CAMGGGTDTQYF. CDR3 DNA sequence: TGTGCCATGGGTGGCGGAACAGATACGCAGTATTTT.

This clonotype has more than one count but fewer than ten. The chain joins TRBV29-1 to TRBJ2-1; 7 bases line up with TRBD2. Germline V gene data show CDR1 as SQVTM and CDR2 as ANQGSEA. V lost 6 bases to trimming and J lost 8 bases; unmatched junction nucleotides: 4. This CDR3 has 11 residues. This CDR3 reads CSVREVHEQFF. The CDR3 DNA sequence: TGCAGCGTACGGGAGGTCCATGAGCAGTTCTTC.

The chain combines TRBV4-1 with TRBJ2-5; the D gene is possibly TRBD1 (6 bases). The V gene's germline CDR1 is MGHRA and CDR2 YSYEKL. Trimming stripped 0 bases from V and 5 bases from J, with 19 bases between. This CDR3 is 17 amino acids long. Here the CDR3 reads CASSQDLHREWQETQYF. The DNA of the CDR3 is TGCGCCAGCAGCCAAGATCTACACAGGGAATGGCAGGAGACCCAGTACTTC.

In its sample, this clonotype was seen many times. V and J are TRBV6-6 and TRBJ2-3; no firm D call. Germline CDR1 MNHNY, CDR2 SVGAGI (reference sequence). V was clipped by 2 bases and J by 1 base, with 7 bases between them. The CDR3 is 14 residues long. The CDR3 region has the DNA TGTGCCAGCAGTTACGGATCTCGCACAGATACGCAGTATTTT. This sequence encodes CASSYGSRTDTQYF.

This clonotype has just one count. This chain joins TRBV29-1 and TRBJ2-5; weak D call: TRBD1 (5 bases). The DNA end is more similar to TRBJ2-7, so the J call may be wrong. Per the germline V gene, CDR1 is SQVTM and CDR2 is ANQGSEA. The CDR3 is 12 amino acids. CDR3 bases: TGCAGCGTACAAGACAGCCCCTACGAGCAGTACTTC. Protein product: CSVQDSPYEQYF.

The chain links TRBV4-2 to TRBJ2-1; 7 bases line up with TRBD1. Germline V gene sequence: CDR1 LGHNA, CDR2 YNFKEQ. The length of the CDR3 is 16 residues. V was pared by 0 bases and J by 3 bases, with 5 bases of the junction left unmatched. Here the CDR3 DNA reads TGTGCCAGCAGCCAAGATATCCGGACAGGCTACAATGAGCAGTTCTTC. Translated: CASSQDIRTGYNEQFF.